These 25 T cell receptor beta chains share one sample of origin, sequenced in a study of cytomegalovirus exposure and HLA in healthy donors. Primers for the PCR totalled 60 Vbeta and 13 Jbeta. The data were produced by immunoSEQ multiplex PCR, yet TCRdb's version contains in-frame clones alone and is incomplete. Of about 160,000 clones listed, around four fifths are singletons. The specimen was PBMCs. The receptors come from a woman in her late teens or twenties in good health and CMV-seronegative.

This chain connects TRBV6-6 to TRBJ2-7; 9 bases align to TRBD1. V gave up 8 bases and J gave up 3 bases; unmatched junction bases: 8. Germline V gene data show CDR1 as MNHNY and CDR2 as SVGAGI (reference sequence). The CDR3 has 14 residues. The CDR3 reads CASAYRDRVYEQYF. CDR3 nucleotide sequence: TGTGCCAGCGCCTACAGGGACAGGGTCTACGAGCAGTACTTC.

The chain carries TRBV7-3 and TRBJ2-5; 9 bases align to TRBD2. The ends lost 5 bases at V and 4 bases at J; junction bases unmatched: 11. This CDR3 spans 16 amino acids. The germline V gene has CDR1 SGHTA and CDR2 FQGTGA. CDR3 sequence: CASSARGLAGTETQYF. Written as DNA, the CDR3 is TGTGCCAGCAGCGCCCGCGGGCTAGCGGGGACAGAGACCCAGTACTTC. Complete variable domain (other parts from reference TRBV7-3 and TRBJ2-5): GAGVSQTPSNKVTEKGKYVELRCDPISGHTALYWYRQSLGQGPEFLIYFQGTGAADDSGLPNDRFFAVRPEGSVSTLKIQRTERGDSAVYLCASSARGLAGTETQYFGPGTRLLVL.

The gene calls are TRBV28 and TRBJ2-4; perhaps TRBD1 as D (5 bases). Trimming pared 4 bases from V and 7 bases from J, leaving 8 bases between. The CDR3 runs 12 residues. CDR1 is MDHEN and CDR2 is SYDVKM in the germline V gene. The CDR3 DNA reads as TGTGCCAGCAGTTCGGCAGGGAACATTCAGTACTTC. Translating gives CASSSAGNIQYF.

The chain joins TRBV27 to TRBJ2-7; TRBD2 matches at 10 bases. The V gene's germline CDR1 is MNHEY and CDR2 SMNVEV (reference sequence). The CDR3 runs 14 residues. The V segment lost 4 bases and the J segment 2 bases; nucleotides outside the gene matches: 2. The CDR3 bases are TGTGCCAGCAGTTACAGCGGGAGGGCCTACGAGCAGTACTTC. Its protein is CASSYSGRAYEQYF.

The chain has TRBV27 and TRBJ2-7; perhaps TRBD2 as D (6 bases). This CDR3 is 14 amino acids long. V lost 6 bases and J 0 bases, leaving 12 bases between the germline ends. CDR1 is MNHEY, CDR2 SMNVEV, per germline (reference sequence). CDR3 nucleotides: TGTGCCAGCAGACCTGGGACTTTCTCCTACGAGCAGTACTTC. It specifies CASRPGTFSYEQYF.

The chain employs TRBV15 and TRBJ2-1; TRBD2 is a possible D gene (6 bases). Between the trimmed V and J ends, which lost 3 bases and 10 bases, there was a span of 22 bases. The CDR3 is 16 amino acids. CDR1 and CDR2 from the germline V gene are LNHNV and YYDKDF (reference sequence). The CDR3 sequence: CATSRNPGTPPGEQFF. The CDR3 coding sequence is TGTGCCACCAGCAGGAATCCCGGGACTCCTCCCGGGGAGCAGTTCTTC.

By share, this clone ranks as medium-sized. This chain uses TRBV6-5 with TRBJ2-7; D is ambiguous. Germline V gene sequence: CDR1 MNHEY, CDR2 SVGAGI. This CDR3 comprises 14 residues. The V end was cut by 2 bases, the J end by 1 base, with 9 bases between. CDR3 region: CASSYDTLSYEQYF. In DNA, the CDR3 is TGTGCCAGCAGTTACGACACCCTGTCCTACGAGCAGTACTTC.

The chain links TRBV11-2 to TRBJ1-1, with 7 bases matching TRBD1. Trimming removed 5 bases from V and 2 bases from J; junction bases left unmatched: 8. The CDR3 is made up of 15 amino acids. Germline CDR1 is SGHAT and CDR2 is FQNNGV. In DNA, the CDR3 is TGTGCCAGCAGCGGTGCGAGGGGGCTCAACACTGAAGCTTTCTTT. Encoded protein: CASSGARGLNTEAFF.

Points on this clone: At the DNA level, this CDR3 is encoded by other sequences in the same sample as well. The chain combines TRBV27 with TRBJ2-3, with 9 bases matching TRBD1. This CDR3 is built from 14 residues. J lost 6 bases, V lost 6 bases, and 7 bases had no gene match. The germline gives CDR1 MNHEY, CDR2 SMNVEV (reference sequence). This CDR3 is CASRVQGATDTQYF. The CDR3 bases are TGTGCCAGCAGGGTACAGGGGGCTACGGATACGCAGTATTTT.

In DNA, the CDR3 is TGTGCCAGCAGCGCCTCCGGGACAGTCTCCAATGAGCAGTTCTTC. It yields the protein CASSASGTVSNEQFF. J is TRBJ2-1 and V is TRBV5-6, with 7 positions matching TRBD1. Germline CDR1 is SGHDT and CDR2 is YYEEEE. With V trimmed by 4 bases and J by 6 bases, 10 bases remained unmatched. The CDR3 has 15 amino acids.

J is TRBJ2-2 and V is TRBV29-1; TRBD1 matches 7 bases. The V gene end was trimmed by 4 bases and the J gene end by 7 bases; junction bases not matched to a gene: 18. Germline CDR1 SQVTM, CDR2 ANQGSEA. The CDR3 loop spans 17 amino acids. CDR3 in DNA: TGCAGCGTTGGGTTCGGCCTCAAAACGGGACAGAGCGGGGAGCTGTTTTTT. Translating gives CSVGFGLKTGQSGELFF.

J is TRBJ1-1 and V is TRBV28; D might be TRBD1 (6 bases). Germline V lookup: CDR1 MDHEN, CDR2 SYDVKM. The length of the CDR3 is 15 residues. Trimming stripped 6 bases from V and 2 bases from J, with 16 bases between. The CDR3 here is CASRYKAGVNTEAFF. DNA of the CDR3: TGTGCCAGCAGATATAAAGCAGGGGTCAACACTGAAGCTTTCTTT.

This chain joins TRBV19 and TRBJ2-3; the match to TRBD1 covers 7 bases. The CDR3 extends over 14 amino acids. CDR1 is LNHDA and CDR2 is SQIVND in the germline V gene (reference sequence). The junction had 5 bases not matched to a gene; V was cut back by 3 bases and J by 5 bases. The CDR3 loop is CASSMGQTQDTQYF. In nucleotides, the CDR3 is TGTGCCAGTAGTATGGGACAGACCCAAGATACGCAGTATTTT.

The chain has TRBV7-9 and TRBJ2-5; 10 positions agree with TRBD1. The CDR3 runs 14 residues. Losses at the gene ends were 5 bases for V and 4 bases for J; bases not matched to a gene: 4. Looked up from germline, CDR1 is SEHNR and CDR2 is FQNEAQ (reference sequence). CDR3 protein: CASSRGQGTETQYF. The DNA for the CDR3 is TGTGCCAGCAGCCGGGGACAGGGGACAGAGACCCAGTACTTC.

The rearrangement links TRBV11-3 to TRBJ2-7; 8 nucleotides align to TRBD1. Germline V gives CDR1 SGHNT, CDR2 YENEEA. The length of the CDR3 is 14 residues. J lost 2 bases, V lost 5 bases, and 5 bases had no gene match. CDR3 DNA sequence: TGTGCCAGCAGCCCGGACAGGGAAGCCTACGAGCAGTACTTC. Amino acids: CASSPDREAYEQYF.

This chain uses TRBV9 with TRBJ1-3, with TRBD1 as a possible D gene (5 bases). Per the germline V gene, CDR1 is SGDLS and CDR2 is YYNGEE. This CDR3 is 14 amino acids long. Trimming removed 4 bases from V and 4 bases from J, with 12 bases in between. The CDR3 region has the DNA TGTGCCAGCAGCACGACCGGGGGAGGAAACACCATATATTTT. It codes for CASSTTGGGNTIYF.

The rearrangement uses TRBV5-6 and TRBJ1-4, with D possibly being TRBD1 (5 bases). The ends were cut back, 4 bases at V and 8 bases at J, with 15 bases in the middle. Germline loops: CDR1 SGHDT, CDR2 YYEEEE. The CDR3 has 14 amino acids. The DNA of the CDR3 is TGTGCCAGCAGCCCGGGACGGCGGGAGGAAAAACTGTTTTTT. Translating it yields CASSPGRREEKLFF.

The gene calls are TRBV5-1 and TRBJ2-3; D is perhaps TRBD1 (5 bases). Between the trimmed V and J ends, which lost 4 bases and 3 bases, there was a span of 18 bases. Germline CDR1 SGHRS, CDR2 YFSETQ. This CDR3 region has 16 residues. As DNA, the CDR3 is TGCGCCAGCAGCCAGACGCAGGGTATTGATACAGATACGCAGTATTTT. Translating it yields CASSQTQGIDTDTQYF.

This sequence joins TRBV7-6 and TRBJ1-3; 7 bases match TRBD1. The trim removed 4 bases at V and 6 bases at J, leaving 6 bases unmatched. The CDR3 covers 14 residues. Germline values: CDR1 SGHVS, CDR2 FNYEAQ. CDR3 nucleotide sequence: TGTGCCAGCAGCTCCCCGGGACAGATAAACACCATATATTTT. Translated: CASSSPGQINTIYF.

The CDR3 nucleotides are TGCGCCAGCAGTGACCCGGACAGTAACAATCAGCCCCAGCATTTT. The encoded protein is CASSDPDSNNQPQHF. The chain links TRBV10-2 to TRBJ1-5, with D tentatively TRBD1 (6 bases). Germline CDR1 reads WSHSY; CDR2 reads SAAADI. The CDR3 has 15 amino acids. Trimming left V 3 bases short and J 3 bases short, with 12 bases between.

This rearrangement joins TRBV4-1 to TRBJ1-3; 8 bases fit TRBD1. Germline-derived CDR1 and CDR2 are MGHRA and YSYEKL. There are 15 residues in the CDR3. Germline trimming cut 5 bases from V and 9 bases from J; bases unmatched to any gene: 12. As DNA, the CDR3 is TGCGCCAGCAGCTTACCTGGACAGGGAGATTTCACCATATATTTT. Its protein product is CASSLPGQGDFTIYF.

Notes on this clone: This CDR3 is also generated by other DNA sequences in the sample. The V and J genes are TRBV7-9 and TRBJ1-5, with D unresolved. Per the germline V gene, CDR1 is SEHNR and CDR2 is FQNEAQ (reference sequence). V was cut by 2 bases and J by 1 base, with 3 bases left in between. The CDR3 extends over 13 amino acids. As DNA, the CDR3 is TGTGCCAGCAGCTTAAGCAGCAATCAGCCCCAGCATTTT. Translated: CASSLSSNQPQHF.

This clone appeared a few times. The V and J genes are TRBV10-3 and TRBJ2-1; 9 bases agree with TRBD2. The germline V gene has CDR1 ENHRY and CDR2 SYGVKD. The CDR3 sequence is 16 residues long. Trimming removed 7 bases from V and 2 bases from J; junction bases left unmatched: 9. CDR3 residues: CAINPLAGPTYNEQFF. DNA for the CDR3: TGTGCCATCAATCCCCTAGCGGGACCGACCTACAATGAGCAGTTCTTC.

CDR3 coding DNA: TGTGCCAGCAGCTTGGGCGGGAGGGCCGCCTACGAGCAGTACTTC. As protein: CASSLGGRAAYEQYF. The chain employs TRBV5-4 and TRBJ2-7, with 9 bases fitting TRBD2. The CDR3 runs 15 residues. Germline lookup yields CDR1 SGHNT and CDR2 YYREEE (reference sequence). J lost 2 bases, V lost 0 bases, and 3 bases had no gene match. Drawing the rest from reference TRBV5-4 and TRBJ2-7, the complete variable domain is ETGVTQSPTHLIKTRGQQVTLRCSSQSGHNTVSWYQQALGQGPQFIFQYYREEENGRGNFPPRFSGLQFPNYSSELNVNALELDDSALYLCASSLGGRAAYEQYFGPGTRLTVT.

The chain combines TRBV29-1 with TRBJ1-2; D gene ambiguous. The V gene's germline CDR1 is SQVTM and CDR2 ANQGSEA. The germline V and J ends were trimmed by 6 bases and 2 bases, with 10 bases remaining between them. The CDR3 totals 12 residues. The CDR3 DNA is TGCAGCGTAGCGGGGATCAACTATGGCTACACCTTC. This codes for CSVAGINYGYTF.